One sample yielded the 28 T cell receptor beta chains listed below, sequenced in a study of response to subunit inactivated influenza vaccine. MiXCR was run by TCRdb on the RT-PCR reads, yielding one entry per CDR3 protein. The data contain around 540,000 distinct CDR3 sequences, around 11% of them singletons. The source was PBMCs from blood, collected on the day of vaccination. The receptors stem from a man between 45 and 60 years old who received an inactivated influenza vaccine.

This clonotype was seen repeatedly, ten times or more. This sequence joins TRBV12-3 or TRBV12-4 and TRBJ1-1, with no clear D. V lost 6 bases, J lost 9 bases, and 11 bases lay in between. This CDR3 is built from 11 residues. CDR3 region: CASSQAEKAFF. The CDR3 DNA is TGTGCCAGCAGCCAAGCGGAGAAAGCTTTCTTT.

This clonotype has just a few counts. J is TRBJ1-2 and V is TRBV12-3 or TRBV12-4; 9 positions match TRBD1. The V segment lost 5 bases and the J segment 6 bases; nucleotides outside the gene matches: 7. This CDR3 is 14 amino acids long. CDR3 protein: CASSLTGTGHGYTF. DNA of the CDR3: TGTGCCAGCAGTCTGACCGGGACAGGGCATGGCTACACCTTC.

There are many counts of this clonotype. The chain has TRBV29-1 and TRBJ2-1; 9 bases align to TRBD2. Germline V lookup: CDR1 SQVTM, CDR2 ANQGSEA. The ends lost 3 bases at V and 5 bases at J; junction bases unmatched: 5. The CDR3 spans 14 residues. CDR3 nucleotides: TGCAGCGTTGAGGGCAGACTAGCGGACAATGAGCAGTTCTTC. This codes for CSVEGRLADNEQFF.

V gene TRBV11-1 combines with J gene TRBJ2-4; 12 nucleotides align to TRBD2. After removal of 5 bases from V and 0 bases from J, the junction contained 8 bases not matched to a gene. Germline CDR1 is SGHAT and CDR2 is FQDESV (reference sequence). The CDR3 length is 18 residues. CDR3 in amino acids: CASSATTSGSTAKNIQYF. CDR3 bases: TGTGCCAGCAGCGCCACGACTAGCGGGAGTACAGCCAAAAACATTCAGTACTTC.

This clonotype was seen a handful of times. This chain connects TRBV12-3 or TRBV12-4 to TRBJ2-4; D is unclear. CDR3 length: 14 amino acids. The V and J ends lost 2 bases and 1 base respectively, with 6 bases between them. CDR3 nucleotides: TGTGCCAGCAGTTTATCTAGGGCCAAAAACATTCAGTACTTC. Translating it yields CASSLSRAKNIQYF.

CDR3 sequence reads: CAISETGQGLGRETQYF. The DNA of the CDR3 is TGTGCCATCAGTGAGACCGGACAGGGTTTAGGTCGAGAGACCCAGTACTTC. The V gene is TRBV10-3, the J gene TRBJ2-5; 8 positions agree with TRBD1. From germline, CDR1 is ENHRY and CDR2 SYGVKD. V gave up 2 bases and J gave up 4 bases; unmatched junction bases: 12. The CDR3 is 17 amino acids.

The chain carries TRBV12-3 or TRBV12-4 and TRBJ2-1, with D possibly being TRBD1 (5 bases). V was shortened by 7 bases and J by 3 bases, with 22 bases between the two germline ends. This CDR3 contains 17 residues. The CDR3 is CASMSVRLQANYNEQFF. The CDR3 DNA follows: TGTGCCAGCATGTCGGTTCGGCTACAGGCGAACTACAATGAGCAGTTCTTC.

This clonotype was seen repeatedly, ten times or more. The genes are TRBV10-3 and TRBJ2-2, with D possibly matching TRBD2 (6 bases). The CDR3 is 16 amino acids. Germline V gives CDR1 ENHRY, CDR2 SYGVKD. V was shortened by 6 bases and J by 1 base, with 15 bases between the two germline ends. The CDR3 loop is CAISLGAGVNTGELFF. The CDR3, as DNA: TGTGCCATCAGCCTTGGAGCGGGTGTGAACACCGGGGAGCTGTTTTTT.

This clonotype was seen many times. The rearrangement joins TRBV12-3 or TRBV12-4 to TRBJ1-2, with 7 bases identical to TRBD1. After removal of 4 bases from V and 2 bases from J, the junction contained 1 base not matched to a gene. This CDR3 comprises 13 residues. The CDR3 DNA follows: TGTGCCAGCAGTTCGGGACAGAACTATGGCTACACCTTC. It encodes CASSSGQNYGYTF.

This clonotype was counted between two and nine times. This chain connects TRBV28 to TRBJ1-2; 7 bases match TRBD1. Per germline, CDR1 MDHEN and CDR2 SYDVKM. This CDR3 contains 13 residues. V trimming: 5 bases; J trimming: 7 bases; junction bases outside the gene matches: 7. The CDR3 protein is CASSQTPGGGYTF. CDR3 DNA: TGTGCCAGCAGTCAAACCCCAGGGGGTGGCTACACCTTC.

The chain combines TRBV6-6 with TRBJ1-1; D unresolved. CDR3 size: 11 residues. Trimming removed 3 bases at V and 10 bases at J, with 9 bases between. The germline V gene encodes CDR1 MNHNY and CDR2 SVGAGI (reference sequence). This CDR3 reads CASSYGRLAFF. CDR3 DNA sequence: TGTGCCAGCAGTTATGGTAGGCTAGCTTTCTTT.

This clonotype has just a few counts. V usage is TRBV20-1 and J usage is TRBJ2-2; D is tentatively TRBD1 or TRBD2 (5 bases each). Germline V gene data show CDR1 as DFQATT and CDR2 as SNEGSKA (reference sequence). The CDR3 runs 15 residues. Trimming stripped 6 bases from V and 1 base from J, with 15 bases between. CDR3 DNA sequence: TGCAGTGCAGGCCGGGACCCCCAGAACACCGGGGAGCTGTTTTTT. It yields the protein CSAGRDPQNTGELFF.

This clonotype was observed a few times. The rearrangement links TRBV7-9 to TRBJ2-5; 8 bases are shared with TRBD1. This CDR3 contains 15 residues. Per germline, CDR1 SEHNR and CDR2 FQNEAQ (reference sequence). J lost 1 base, V lost 9 bases, and 10 bases had no gene match. CDR3 amino acids: CASEGFTGGQETQYF. The CDR3 bases are TGTGCCAGTGAAGGGTTCACAGGGGGCCAAGAGACCCAGTACTTC.

This clonotype was seen repeatedly, ten times or more. The V and J genes are TRBV14 and TRBJ2-3; 8 positions match TRBD2. The CDR3 is made up of 15 amino acids. The germline gives CDR1 SGHDN, CDR2 FVKESK. V dropped 1 base and J dropped 6; count of bases not matched to a gene: 6. DNA for the CDR3: TGTGCCAGCAGCCAAGGAACGGGAGGGCCTGATACGCAGTATTTT. Translation gives CASSQGTGGPDTQYF.

V gene TRBV7-2 combines with J gene TRBJ2-2; D may be TRBD1 (6 bases). Germline V gene sequence: CDR1 SGHTA, CDR2 FQGNSA. Trimming removed 2 bases at V and 4 bases at J, with 11 bases between. The CDR3 is made up of 15 amino acids. CDR3 bases: TGTGCCAGCAGCTTATACCAGGGGATCACCGGGGAGCTGTTTTTT. It yields the protein CASSLYQGITGELFF.

The table lists this clonotype with a few counts. The chain recombines TRBV7-2 with TRBJ2-7; 7 nucleotides match TRBD2. The CDR3 extends over 15 amino acids. V trimming: 1 base; J trimming: 4 bases; junction bases outside the gene matches: 7. The germline V gene encodes CDR1 SGHTA and CDR2 FQGNSA. CDR3 sequence reads: CASSLGGREIYEQYF. The CDR3 nucleotides read TGTGCCAGCAGCTTAGGAGGGAGGGAGATTTACGAGCAGTACTTC.

As regards this clonotype: A much larger clone differs by one base, so this may be a read error. V and J are TRBV2 and TRBJ2-7; D unclear. The CDR3 loop spans 12 amino acids. CDR1 is SNHLY, CDR2 FYNNEI, per germline. Trimming removed 2 bases from V and 4 bases from J, with 6 bases in between. CDR3: CASSEKGYEQYF. In DNA form, the CDR3 reads TGTGCCAGCAGTGAAAAGGGTTACGAGCAGTACTTC.

The rearrangement uses TRBV3-1 and TRBJ1-6; 7 bases are shared with TRBD1. The germline V gene encodes CDR1 LGHDT and CDR2 YNNKEL (reference sequence). V was clipped by 4 bases and J by 10 bases; unmatched bases: 4. The CDR3 totals 13 residues. The CDR3: CASSRDSTSPLHF. In DNA, the CDR3 is TGTGCCAGCAGCCGGGACAGTACCTCACCCCTCCACTTT.

This clonotype has ten or more counts. The chain is built from TRBV4-3 and TRBJ2-5; 7 bases agree with TRBD1. Germline V gene lookup returns CDR1 LGHNA and CDR2 YSLEER. The CDR3 totals 15 residues. Trimming took 0 bases from V and 4 from J; bases not matched to a gene: 5. CDR3 in DNA: TGCGCCAGCAGCCAAGAAGACAACAGGGGAGAGACCCAGTACTTC. Residues: CASSQEDNRGETQYF.

This clonotype was seen only a few times. The CDR3 loop reads CSARGRGFYEQYF. The CDR3 DNA is TGCAGTGCTAGGGGCAGGGGGTTTTACGAGCAGTACTTC. The rearrangement uses TRBV20-1 and TRBJ2-7; 7 positions match TRBD1. The V gene's germline CDR1 is DFQATT and CDR2 SNEGSKA (reference sequence). V shed 3 bases and J 4 bases; nucleotides not matched to a gene: 6. The length of the CDR3 is 13 residues.

This clonotype appeared a few times. The chain is built from TRBV18 and TRBJ1-4, with a tentative D call TRBD1 (5 bases). Trimming shortened V by 1 base and J by 5 bases, and 8 bases separated the two germline ends. Germline V gene sequence: CDR1 KGHSH, CDR2 LQKENI. CDR3 length equals 14 residues. The CDR3 spells CASSPQGNNEKLFF. The CDR3 bases are TGTGCCAGCTCACCACAGGGGAACAATGAAAAACTGTTTTTT.

V is TRBV4-3 and J is TRBJ1-2; 8 bases map to TRBD1. Per germline, CDR1 LGHNA and CDR2 YSLEER. This CDR3 region has 15 residues. Unmatched junction bases numbered 7, after V lost 4 bases and J lost 3 bases. This chain's CDR3 is CASSRKQGVDYGYTF. The CDR3 nucleotides read TGCGCCAGCAGCCGAAAACAGGGGGTTGACTATGGCTACACCTTC.

This clonotype has ten or more counts. CDR3 protein: CASSPSGGALDTQYF. CDR3 coding DNA: TGTGCCAGCAGTCCTAGCGGGGGGGCGTTAGATACGCAGTATTTT. J is TRBJ2-3 and V is TRBV12-3 or TRBV12-4; TRBD2 aligns across 12 bases. The CDR3 runs 15 residues. Trimming at V came to 5 bases and at J to 5 bases, leaving 5 bases not matched to a gene.

The CDR3 nucleotides read TGTGCCAGCAGTTTAGGGTCTAGCGGGGCCGAGCAGTACTTC. Translated: CASSLGSSGAEQYF. The chain joins TRBV12-3 or TRBV12-4 to TRBJ2-7; TRBD2 matches 9 bases. J lost 6 bases, V lost 1 base, and 4 bases had no gene match. The length of the CDR3 is 14 residues.

This clonotype occurred many times. The V call is TRBV7-9, the J call TRBJ2-2, with 9 positions matching TRBD1. The junction had 4 bases not matched to a gene; V was cut back by 3 bases and J by 2 bases. This CDR3 has 16 amino acids. The germline gives CDR1 SEHNR, CDR2 FQNEAQ (reference sequence). CDR3 residues: CASSLGQGENTGELFF. CDR3 nucleotide sequence: TGTGCCAGCAGCTTGGGACAGGGCGAAAACACCGGGGAGCTGTTTTTT.

The chain is built from TRBV6-2 or TRBV6-3 and TRBJ2-1; D assignment may be TRBD1 or TRBD2 (6 bases each). The ends were cut back, 3 bases at V and 6 bases at J, with 18 bases in the middle. Germline CDR1 is MNHEY and CDR2 is SVGEGT. This CDR3 is 16 amino acids long. CDR3 coding DNA: TGTGCCAGCAGTTATGGGGGGCCCGGGCTGCCCAATGAGCAGTTCTTC. Protein sequence: CASSYGGPGLPNEQFF.

This clonotype showed up just a few times. The chain recombines TRBV29-1 with TRBJ2-3; TRBD1 agrees at 11 bases. V lost 6 bases and J lost 6; bases outside the gene matches: 11. The CDR3 covers 15 residues. Germline V CDR1 and CDR2: SQVTM, ANQGSEA. The CDR3 reads CSVAGQGARLDTQYF. CDR3 coding DNA: TGCAGCGTCGCTGGACAGGGGGCACGATTGGATACGCAGTATTTT.

The V gene is TRBV20-1, the J gene TRBJ2-1; 15 bases align to TRBD2. V lost 8 bases to trimming and J lost 10 bases; unmatched junction nucleotides: 15. The CDR3 is 16 residues long. Germline V gene data show CDR1 as DFQATT and CDR2 as SNEGSKA (reference sequence). CDR3 sequence reads: CSTGTSGRRYVKEQFF. Written as DNA, the CDR3 is TGCAGTACCGGGACTAGCGGGAGGAGGTACGTGAAGGAGCAGTTCTTC.